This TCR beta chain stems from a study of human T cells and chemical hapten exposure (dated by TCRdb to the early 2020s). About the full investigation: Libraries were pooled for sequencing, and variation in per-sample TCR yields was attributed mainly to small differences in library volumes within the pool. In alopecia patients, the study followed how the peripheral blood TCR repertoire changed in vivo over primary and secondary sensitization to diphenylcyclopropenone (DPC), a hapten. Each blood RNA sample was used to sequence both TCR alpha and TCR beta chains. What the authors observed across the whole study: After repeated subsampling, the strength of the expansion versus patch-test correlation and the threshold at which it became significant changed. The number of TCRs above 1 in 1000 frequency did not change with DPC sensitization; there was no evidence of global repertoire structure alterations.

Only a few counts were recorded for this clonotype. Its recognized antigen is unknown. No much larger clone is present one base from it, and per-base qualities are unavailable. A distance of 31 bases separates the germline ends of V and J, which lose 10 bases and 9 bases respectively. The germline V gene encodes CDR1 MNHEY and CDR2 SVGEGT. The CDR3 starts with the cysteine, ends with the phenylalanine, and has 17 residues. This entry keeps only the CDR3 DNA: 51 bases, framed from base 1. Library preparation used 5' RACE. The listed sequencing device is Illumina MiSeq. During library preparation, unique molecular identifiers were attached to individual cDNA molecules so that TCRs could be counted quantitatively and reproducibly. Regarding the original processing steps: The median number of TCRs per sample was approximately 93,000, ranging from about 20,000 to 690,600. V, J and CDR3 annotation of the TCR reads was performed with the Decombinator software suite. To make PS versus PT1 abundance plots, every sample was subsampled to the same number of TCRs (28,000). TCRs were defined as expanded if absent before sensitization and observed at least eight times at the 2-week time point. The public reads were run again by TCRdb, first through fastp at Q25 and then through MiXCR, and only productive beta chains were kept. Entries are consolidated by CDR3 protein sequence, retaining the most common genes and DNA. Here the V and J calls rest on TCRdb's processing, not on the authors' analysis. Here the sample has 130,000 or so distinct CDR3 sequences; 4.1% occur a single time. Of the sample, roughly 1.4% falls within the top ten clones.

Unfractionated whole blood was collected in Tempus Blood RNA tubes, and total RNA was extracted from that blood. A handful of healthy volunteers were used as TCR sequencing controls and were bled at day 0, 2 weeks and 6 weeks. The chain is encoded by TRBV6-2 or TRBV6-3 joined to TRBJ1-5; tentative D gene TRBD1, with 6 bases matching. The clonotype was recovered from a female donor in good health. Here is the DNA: TGTGCCATCCCCGGGCAGGGGCCGCGGATTCCAGACGCGCCCCAGCATTTT. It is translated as CAIPGQGPRIPDAPQHF.